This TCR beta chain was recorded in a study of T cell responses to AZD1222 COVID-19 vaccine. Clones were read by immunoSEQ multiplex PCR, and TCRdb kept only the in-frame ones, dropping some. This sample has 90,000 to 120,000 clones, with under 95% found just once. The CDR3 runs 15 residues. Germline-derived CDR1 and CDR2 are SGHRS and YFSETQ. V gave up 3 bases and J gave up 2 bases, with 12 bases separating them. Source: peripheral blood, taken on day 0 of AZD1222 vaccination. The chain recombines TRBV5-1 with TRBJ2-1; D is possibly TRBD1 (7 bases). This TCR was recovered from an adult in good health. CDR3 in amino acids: CASSWGDSTYNEQFF. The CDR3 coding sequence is TGCGCCAGCAGCTGGGGGGACAGCACCTACAATGAGCAGTTCTTC. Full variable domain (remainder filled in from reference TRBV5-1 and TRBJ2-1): KAGVTQTPRYLIKTRGQQVTLSCSPISGHRSVSWYQQTPGQGLQFLFEYFSETQRNKGNFPGRFSGRQFSNSRSEMNVSTLELGDSALYLCASSWGDSTYNEQFFGPGTRLTVL.